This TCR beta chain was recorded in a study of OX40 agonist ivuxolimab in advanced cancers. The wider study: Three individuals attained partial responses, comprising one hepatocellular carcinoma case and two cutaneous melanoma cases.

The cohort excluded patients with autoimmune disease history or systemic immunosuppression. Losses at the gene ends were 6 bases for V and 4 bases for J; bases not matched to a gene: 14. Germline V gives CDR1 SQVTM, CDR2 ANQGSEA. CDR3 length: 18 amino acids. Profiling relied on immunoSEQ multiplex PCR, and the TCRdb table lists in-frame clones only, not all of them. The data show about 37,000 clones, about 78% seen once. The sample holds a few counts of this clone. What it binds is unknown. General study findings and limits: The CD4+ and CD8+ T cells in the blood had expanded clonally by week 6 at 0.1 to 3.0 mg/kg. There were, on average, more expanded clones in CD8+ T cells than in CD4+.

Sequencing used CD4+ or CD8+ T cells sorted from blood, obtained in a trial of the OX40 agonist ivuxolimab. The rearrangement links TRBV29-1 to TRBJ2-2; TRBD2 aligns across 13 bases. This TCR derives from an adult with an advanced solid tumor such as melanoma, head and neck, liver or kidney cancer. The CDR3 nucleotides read TGCAGCGTGAAACTAGCGGGGGGGCTTGGAGGGAGCACCGGGGAGCTGTTTTTT. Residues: CSVKLAGGLGGSTGELFF.